This is a list of T cell receptor beta chains from one sample in a study of T cells in localized non-small cell lung cancer. The protocol was immunoSEQ multiplex PCR, while the TCRdb copy is restricted to in-frame clones and leaves out a portion. The top ten hold about 9.1% of the sample, which has thousands of clones, about 29% seen once. Material: lung tumor tissue, obtained before any cancer treatment. The source is a male donor aged 60 or older with stage I lung adenocarcinoma. Both conserved end residues are part of each CDR3. The D gene is left open where the match is weak. A row's size may be missing; if present it is once, few, many or a size class.

clone_size	v_call	j_call	d_call	cdr3_aa	cdr3_nt
few	TRBV6-8	TRBJ1-2	NA	CASSYSGARWSGYTF	TGTGCCAGCAGTTACTCGGGGGCGCGATGGTCTGGCTACACCTTC
few	TRBV6-8	TRBJ2-3	TRBD1	CASSPGQGMDTQYF	TGTGCCAGCAGTCCGGGACAGGGGATGGATACGCAGTATTTT
NA	TRBV11-3	TRBJ1-4	NA	CASSLGRRTDEEKLFF	TGTGCCAGCAGCTTAGGGCGCAGGACAGATGAAGAAAAACTGTTTTTT
few	TRBV6-8	TRBJ1-5	NA	CASSLRPDTGSNQPQHF	TGTGCCAGTTCTCTCCGACCGGACACGGGGAGCAATCAGCCCCAGCATTTT
few	TRBV12-5	TRBJ1-3	NA	CASTLGTLGNTIYF	TGTGCCAGCACCTTGGGTACGCTTGGAAACACCATATATTTT
few	TRBV7-2	TRBJ1-1	NA	CARGPGPNTEAFF	TGTGCCAGGGGCCCAGGACCGAACACTGAAGCTTTCTTT
few	TRBV10-3	TRBJ1-1	TRBD1	CAISESRQGSVNTEAFF	TGTGCCATCAGTGAGTCGAGACAGGGGTCCGTGAACACTGAAGCTTTCTTT
NA	TRBV6-8	TRBJ1-2	NA	CASRPDSLYGYTF	TGTGCCAGCAGGCCGGACAGTCTCTATGGCTACACCTTC
few	TRBV7-5	TRBJ2-1	NA	CASSLRTSGDNEQFF	TGTGCCAGCAGCCTCCGGACTAGCGGGGACAATGAGCAGTTCTTC
few	TRBV28	TRBJ1-2	TRBD1	CASSSVSGTDYGYTF	TGTGCCAGCAGTTCTGTCTCCGGGACAGACTATGGCTACACCTTC
medium-sized	TRBV9	TRBJ1-6	NA	CASSVILRGRVRFPLHF	TGTGCCAGCAGCGTAATCCTTAGAGGGAGGGTCAGGTTCCCCCTCCACTTT
NA	TRBV23-1	TRBJ1-4	TRBD1	CASSQDLDRGLREKLFF	TGCGCCAGCAGCCAAGACCTGGACAGGGGGCTCAGGGAAAAACTGTTTTTT
NA	TRBV6-8	TRBJ1-5	TRBD1	CAISGTGGVDQPQHF	TGTGCCATCAGTGGGACAGGGGGGGTGGATCAGCCCCAGCATTTT
medium-sized	TRBV9	TRBJ1-2	TRBD1	CASSPRQGADYGYTF	TGTGCCAGCAGCCCGCGACAGGGGGCGGACTATGGCTACACCTTC
NA	TRBV19	TRBJ2-1	TRBD2	CASTLDASGYNEQFF	TGTGCCAGTACCCTGGATGCTAGCGGCTACAATGAGCAGTTCTTC
NA	TRBV6-8	TRBJ2-1	TRBD2	CASSPWEGLSNEQFF	TGTGCCAGCAGCCCCTGGGAGGGACTAAGCAATGAGCAGTTCTTC
medium-sized	TRBV6-8	TRBJ2-3	NA	CASSGTRTDTQYF	TGTGCCAGCAGTGGGACGAGGACAGATACGCAGTATTTT
few	TRBV30	TRBJ2-3	TRBD2	CAWSPNPGTTSTDTQYF	TGTGCCTGGAGCCCTAATCCCGGGACTACTAGCACAGATACGCAGTATTTT
few	TRBV11-3	TRBJ1-1	NA	CASSHDLIYTEAFF	TGTGCCAGCAGCCACGATCTTATATACACTGAAGCTTTCTTT
medium-sized	TRBV6-8	TRBJ1-1	TRBD1	CAISVGRQGEAFF	TGTGCCATCAGTGTGGGCCGACAGGGTGAAGCTTTCTTT
NA	TRBV18	TRBJ2-4	NA	CASSPGTAKNIQYF	TGTGCCAGCTCACCCGGGACAGCCAAAAACATTCAGTACTTC
NA	TRBV14	TRBJ2-6	NA	CASSRASGANVLTF	TGTGCCAGCAGCCGGGCCTCTGGGGCCAACGTCCTGACTTTC
NA	TRBV7-7	TRBJ2-2	TRBD2	CASSSTSGILNTGELFF	TGTGCCAGCAGCTCGACTAGCGGGATTTTGAACACCGGGGAGCTGTTTTTT
medium-sized	TRBV9	TRBJ2-1	TRBD1	CASSVAEADRGSLLSPNEQFF	TGTGCCAGCAGCGTAGCGGAGGCGGACAGGGGTTCCCTCCTCTCCCCTAATGAGCAGTTCTTC
few	TRBV19	TRBJ2-5	TRBD2	CASSTASGRAGRSETQYF	TGTGCCAGTAGTACGGCTAGCGGGAGGGCGGGACGGTCGGAGACCCAGTACTTC
NA	TRBV5-1	TRBJ1-3	NA	CASSNTGTSGNTIYF	TGCGCCAGCAGCAACACAGGGACCTCTGGAAACACCATATATTTT
large	TRBV14	TRBJ1-2	NA	CASSPRTFAPSNGYTF	TGTGCCAGCAGCCCCAGGACGTTCGCCCCATCGAATGGCTACACCTTC
NA	TRBV18	TRBJ2-2	TRBD2	CASSREGDTGELFF	TGTGCCAGCTCGAGGGAGGGCGACACCGGGGAGCTGTTTTTT
medium-sized	TRBV11-3	TRBJ1-1	TRBD1	CASSSQGSGTEAFF	TGTGCCAGCAGCTCACAGGGGTCGGGTACTGAAGCTTTCTTT
few	TRBV6-8	TRBJ1-5	NA	CASSLRAVNSNQPQHF	TGTGCCAGCAGTCTCCGGGCGGTTAATAGCAATCAGCCCCAGCATTTT
medium-sized	TRBV11-3	TRBJ2-7	TRBD2	CASSPIAGTYEQYF	TGTGCCAGCAGCCCTATAGCGGGGACCTACGAGCAGTACTTC
NA	TRBV25-1	TRBJ1-4	TRBD1	CASSKNGQGLNEKLFF	TGTGCCAGCAGTAAAAACGGACAGGGACTTAATGAAAAACTGTTTTTT
NA	TRBV10-3	TRBJ1-5	NA	CAISVDSDQPQHF	TGTGCCATCAGTGTTGACAGTGATCAGCCCCAGCATTTT
NA	TRBV11-3	TRBJ1-5	NA	CASSLDSYSNQPQHF	TGTGCCAGCAGCTTGGACAGCTATAGCAATCAGCCCCAGCATTTT
NA	TRBV7-6	TRBJ2-5	NA	CASSPQDREETQYF	TGTGCCAGCAGCCCTCAGGACAGAGAAGAGACCCAGTACTTC
NA	TRBV18	TRBJ1-3	NA	CASSPPPGSFENTIYF	TGTGCCAGCTCACCACCCCCAGGGAGTTTCGAAAACACCATATATTTT
medium-sized	TRBV11-3	TRBJ1-1	NA	CASRAGTRNTEAFF	TGTGCCAGCAGAGCCGGGACCAGGAACACTGAAGCTTTCTTT
NA	TRBV18	TRBJ2-5	NA	CASSEGDHGTQYF	TGTGCCAGCTCGGAGGGCGATCATGGGACCCAGTACTTC
few	TRBV18	TRBJ1-1	NA	CASSSRGKDTEAFF	TGTGCCAGCTCATCCCGAGGGAAGGACACTGAAGCTTTCTTT
NA	TRBV18	TRBJ1-5	NA	CASSPARVANQPQHF	TGTGCCAGCTCCCCCGCCAGGGTAGCCAATCAGCCCCAGCATTTT
large	TRBV9	TRBJ1-1	NA	CASSDRTGNTEAFF	TGTGCCAGCAGTGATCGGACGGGGAACACTGAAGCTTTCTTT
NA	TRBV5-1	TRBJ2-7	NA	CASSLGPVFYEQYF	TGCGCCAGCAGCTTAGGACCAGTCTTCTACGAGCAGTACTTC
few	TRBV11-3	TRBJ2-7	NA	CASSPGLSPGEQYF	TGTGCTAGCAGCCCGGGACTCTCTCCGGGTGAGCAGTACTTC
NA	TRBV18	TRBJ2-7	NA	CASSPPTTDPHEQYF	TGTGCCAGCTCACCCCCGACAACGGACCCCCACGAGCAGTACTTC
few	TRBV15	TRBJ2-1	NA	CATSHPQGGINEQFF	TGTGCCACCAGCCATCCCCAAGGAGGCATCAATGAGCAGTTCTTC